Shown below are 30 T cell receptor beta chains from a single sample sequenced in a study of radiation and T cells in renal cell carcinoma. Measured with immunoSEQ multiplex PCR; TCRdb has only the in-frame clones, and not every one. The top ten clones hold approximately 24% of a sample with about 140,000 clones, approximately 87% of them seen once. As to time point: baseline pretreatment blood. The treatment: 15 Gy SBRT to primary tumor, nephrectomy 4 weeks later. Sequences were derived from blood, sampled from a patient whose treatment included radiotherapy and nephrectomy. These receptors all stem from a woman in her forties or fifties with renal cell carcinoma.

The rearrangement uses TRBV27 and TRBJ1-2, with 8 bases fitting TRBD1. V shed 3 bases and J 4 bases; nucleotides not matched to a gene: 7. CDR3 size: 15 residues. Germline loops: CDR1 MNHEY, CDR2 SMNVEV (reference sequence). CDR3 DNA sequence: TGTGCCAGCAGTTTTCGGACAGGGTTTGTCTATGGCTACACCTTC. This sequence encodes CASSFRTGFVYGYTF.

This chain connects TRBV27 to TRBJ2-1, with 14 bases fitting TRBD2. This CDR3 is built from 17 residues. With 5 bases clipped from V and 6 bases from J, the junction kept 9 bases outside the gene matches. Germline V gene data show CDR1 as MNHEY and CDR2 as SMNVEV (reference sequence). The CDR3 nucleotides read TGTGCCAGCAGTCTCCGACTAGCGGGAGGGCTTGGCAATGAGCAGTTCTTC. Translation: CASSLRLAGGLGNEQFF.

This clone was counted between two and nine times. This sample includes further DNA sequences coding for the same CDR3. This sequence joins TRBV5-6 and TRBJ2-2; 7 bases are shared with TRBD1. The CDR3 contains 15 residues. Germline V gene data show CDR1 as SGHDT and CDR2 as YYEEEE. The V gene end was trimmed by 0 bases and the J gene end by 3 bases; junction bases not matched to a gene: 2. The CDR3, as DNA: TGTGCCAGCAGCTTGGTTCAGGGGGACACCGGGGAGCTGTTTTTT. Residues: CASSLVQGDTGELFF.

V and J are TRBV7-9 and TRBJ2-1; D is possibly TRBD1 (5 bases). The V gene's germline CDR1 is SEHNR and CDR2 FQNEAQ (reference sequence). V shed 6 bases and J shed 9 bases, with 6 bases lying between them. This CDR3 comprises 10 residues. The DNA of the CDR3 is TGTGCCAGCAGTCAGGGTGAGCAGTTCTTC. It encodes CASSQGEQFF.

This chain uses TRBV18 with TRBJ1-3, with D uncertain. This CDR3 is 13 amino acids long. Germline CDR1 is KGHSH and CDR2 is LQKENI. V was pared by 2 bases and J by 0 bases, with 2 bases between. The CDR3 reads CASSPGSGNTIYF. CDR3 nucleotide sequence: TGTGCCAGCTCACCAGGCTCTGGAAACACCATATATTTT.

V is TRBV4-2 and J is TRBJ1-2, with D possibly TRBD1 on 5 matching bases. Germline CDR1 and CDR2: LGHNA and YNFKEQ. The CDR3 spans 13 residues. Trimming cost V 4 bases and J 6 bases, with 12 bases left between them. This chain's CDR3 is CASSLRGDDGYTF. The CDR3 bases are TGTGCCAGCAGCCTGCGGGGGGACGATGGCTACACCTTC.

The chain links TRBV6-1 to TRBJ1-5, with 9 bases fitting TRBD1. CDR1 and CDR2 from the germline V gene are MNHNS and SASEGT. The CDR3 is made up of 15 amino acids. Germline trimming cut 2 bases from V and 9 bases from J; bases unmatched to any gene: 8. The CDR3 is CASSERQGGTGPQHF. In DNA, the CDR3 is TGTGCCAGCAGTGAACGACAGGGGGGTACAGGGCCCCAGCATTTT.

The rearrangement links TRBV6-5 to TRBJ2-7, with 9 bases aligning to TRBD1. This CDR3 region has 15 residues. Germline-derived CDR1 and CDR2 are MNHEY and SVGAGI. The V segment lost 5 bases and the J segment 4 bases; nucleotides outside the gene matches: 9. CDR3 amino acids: CASSTLGTGMYEQYF. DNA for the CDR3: TGTGCCAGCAGTACCCTTGGGACAGGGATGTACGAGCAGTACTTC.

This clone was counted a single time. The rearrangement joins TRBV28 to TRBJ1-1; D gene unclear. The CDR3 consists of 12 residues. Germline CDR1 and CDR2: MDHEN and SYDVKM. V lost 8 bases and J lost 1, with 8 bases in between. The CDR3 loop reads CASLDGNTEAFF. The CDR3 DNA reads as TGTGCCAGCCTCGACGGGAACACTGAAGCTTTCTTT.

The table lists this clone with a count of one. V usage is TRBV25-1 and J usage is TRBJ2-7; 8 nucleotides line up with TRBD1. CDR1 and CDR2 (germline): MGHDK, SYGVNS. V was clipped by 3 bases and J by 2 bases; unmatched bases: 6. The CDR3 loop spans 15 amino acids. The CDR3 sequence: CASSDDRGRAYEQYF. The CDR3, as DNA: TGTGCCAGCAGTGACGACAGGGGTAGGGCCTACGAGCAGTACTTC.

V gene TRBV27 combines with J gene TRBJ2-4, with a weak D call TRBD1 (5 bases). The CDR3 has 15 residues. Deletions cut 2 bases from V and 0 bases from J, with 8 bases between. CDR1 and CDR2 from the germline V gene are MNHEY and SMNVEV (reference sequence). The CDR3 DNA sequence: TGTGCCAGCAGTTTAAGGGGTTTAGCCAAAAACATTCAGTACTTC. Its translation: CASSLRGLAKNIQYF.

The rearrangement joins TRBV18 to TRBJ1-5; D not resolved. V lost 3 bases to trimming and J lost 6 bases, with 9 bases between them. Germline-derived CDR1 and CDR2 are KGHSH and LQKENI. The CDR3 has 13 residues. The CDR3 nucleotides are TGTGCCAGCTCACCCTCTTCGGGTCAGCCCCAGCATTTT. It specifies CASSPSSGQPQHF.

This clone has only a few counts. Here the CDR3 DNA reads TGTGCCAGCAGTTCCCCAGGCGGTACGCAGTATTTT. Protein: CASSSPGGTQYF. The chain uses TRBV6-5 and TRBJ2-3; D remains unclear. V gave up 4 bases and J gave up 8 bases, with 10 bases separating them. Per germline, CDR1 MNHEY and CDR2 SVGAGI. The CDR3 runs to 12 residues.

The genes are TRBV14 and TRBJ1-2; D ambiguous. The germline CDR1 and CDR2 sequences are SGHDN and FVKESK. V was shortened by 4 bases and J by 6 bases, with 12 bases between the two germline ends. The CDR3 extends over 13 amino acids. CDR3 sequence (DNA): TGTGCCAGCAGCCCCCGTCTGGAGGATGGCTACACCTTC. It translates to CASSPRLEDGYTF.

CDR3 DNA sequence: TGTGCCAGCAGCTTAGTTGCAGGGGGCACCTATGGCTACACCTTC. Translation: CASSLVAGGTYGYTF. The chain employs TRBV7-2 and TRBJ1-2; 8 bases fit TRBD1. V lost 1 base to trimming and J lost 4 bases; unmatched junction nucleotides: 5. In germline, CDR1 is SGHTA, CDR2 FQGNSA. CDR3 length equals 15 residues.

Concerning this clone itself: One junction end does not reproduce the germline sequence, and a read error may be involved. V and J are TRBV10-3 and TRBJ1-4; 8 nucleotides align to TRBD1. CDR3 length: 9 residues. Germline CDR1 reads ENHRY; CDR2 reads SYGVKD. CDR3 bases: TGTGCCATCAGGGGACAGGTGATGTTT. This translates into CAIRGQVMF.

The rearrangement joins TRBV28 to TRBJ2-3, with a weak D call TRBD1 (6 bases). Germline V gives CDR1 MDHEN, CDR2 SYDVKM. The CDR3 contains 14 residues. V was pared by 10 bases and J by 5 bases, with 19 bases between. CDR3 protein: CATSSGQGRDTQYF. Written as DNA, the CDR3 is TGTGCCACCTCCTCCGGTCAGGGGAGAGATACGCAGTATTTT.

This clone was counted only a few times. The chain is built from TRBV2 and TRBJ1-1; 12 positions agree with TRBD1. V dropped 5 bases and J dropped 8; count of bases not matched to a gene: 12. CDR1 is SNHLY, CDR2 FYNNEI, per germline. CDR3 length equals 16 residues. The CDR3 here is CASSYPGQGAKPEAFF. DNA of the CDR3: TGTGCCAGCAGTTACCCGGGACAGGGGGCGAAACCCGAAGCTTTCTTT.

CDR3 bases: TGCGCCAGCAGCTCCGGGACAGCGAATATTAATGAAAAACTGTTTTTT. Its translation: CASSSGTANINEKLFF. The chain joins TRBV5-1 to TRBJ1-4; 7 positions agree with TRBD1. Germline V gene lookup returns CDR1 SGHRS and CDR2 YFSETQ. V was pared by 3 bases and J by 4 bases, with 9 bases of the junction left unmatched. The CDR3 extends over 16 amino acids.

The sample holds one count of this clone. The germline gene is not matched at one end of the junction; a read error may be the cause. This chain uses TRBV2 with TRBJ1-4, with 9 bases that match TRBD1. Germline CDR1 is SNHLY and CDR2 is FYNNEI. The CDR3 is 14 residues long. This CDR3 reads CASSQQGANGKLFF. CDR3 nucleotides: TGTGCCAGCAGTCAACAGGGGGCGAATGGAAAACTGTTTTTT.

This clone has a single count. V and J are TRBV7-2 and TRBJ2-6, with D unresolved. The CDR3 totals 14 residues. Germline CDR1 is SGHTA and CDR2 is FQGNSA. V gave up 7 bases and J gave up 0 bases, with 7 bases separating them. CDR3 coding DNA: TGTGCCAGCACCCGCGCCTCTGGGGCCAACGTCCTGACTTTC. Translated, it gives CASTRASGANVLTF.

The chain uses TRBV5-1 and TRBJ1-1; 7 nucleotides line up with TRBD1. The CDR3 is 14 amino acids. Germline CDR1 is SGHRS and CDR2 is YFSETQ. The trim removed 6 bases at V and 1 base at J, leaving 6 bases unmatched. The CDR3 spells CASNPGTANTEAFF. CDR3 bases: TGCGCCAGCAACCCCGGGACAGCGAACACTGAAGCTTTCTTT.

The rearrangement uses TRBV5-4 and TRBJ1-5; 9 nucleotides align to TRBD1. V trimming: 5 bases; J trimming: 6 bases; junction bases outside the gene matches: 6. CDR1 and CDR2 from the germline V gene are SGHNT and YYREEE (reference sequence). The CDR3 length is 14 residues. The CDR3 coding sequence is TGTGCCAGCAGTTCACAGGGGGCGAGTCAGCCCCAGCATTTT. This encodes CASSSQGASQPQHF.

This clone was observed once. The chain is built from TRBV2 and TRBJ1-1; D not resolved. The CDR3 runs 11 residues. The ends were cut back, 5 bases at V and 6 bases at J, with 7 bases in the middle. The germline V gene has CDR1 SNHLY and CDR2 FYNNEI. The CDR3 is CASSRSSEAFF. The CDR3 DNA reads TGTGCCAGCAGTCGTTCTTCTGAAGCTTTCTTT.

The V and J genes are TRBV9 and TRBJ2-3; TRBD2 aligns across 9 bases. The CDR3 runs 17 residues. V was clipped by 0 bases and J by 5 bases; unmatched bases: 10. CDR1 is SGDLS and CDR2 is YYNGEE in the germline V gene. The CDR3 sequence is CASSVAASGKRGDTQYF. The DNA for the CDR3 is TGTGCCAGCAGCGTAGCGGCTAGCGGGAAACGTGGAGATACGCAGTATTTT.

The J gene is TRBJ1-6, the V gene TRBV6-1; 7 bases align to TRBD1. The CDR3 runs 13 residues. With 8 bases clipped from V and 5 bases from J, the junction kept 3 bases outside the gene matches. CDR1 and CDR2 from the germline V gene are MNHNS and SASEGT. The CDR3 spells CASLTGNNSPLHF. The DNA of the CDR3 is TGTGCCAGCCTGACAGGGAATAATTCACCCCTCCACTTT.

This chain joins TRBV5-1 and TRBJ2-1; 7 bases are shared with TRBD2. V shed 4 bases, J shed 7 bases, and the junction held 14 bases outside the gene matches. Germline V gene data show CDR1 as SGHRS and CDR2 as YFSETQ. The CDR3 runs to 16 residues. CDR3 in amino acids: CASSLYGTRGGNEQFF. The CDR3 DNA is TGCGCCAGCAGCCTATACGGGACCCGCGGGGGTAATGAGCAGTTCTTC. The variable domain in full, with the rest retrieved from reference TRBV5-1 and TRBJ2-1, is KAGVTQTPRYLIKTRGQQVTLSCSPISGHRSVSWYQQTPGQGLQFLFEYFSETQRNKGNFPGRFSGRQFSNSRSEMNVSTLELGDSALYLCASSLYGTRGGNEQFFGPGTRLTVL.

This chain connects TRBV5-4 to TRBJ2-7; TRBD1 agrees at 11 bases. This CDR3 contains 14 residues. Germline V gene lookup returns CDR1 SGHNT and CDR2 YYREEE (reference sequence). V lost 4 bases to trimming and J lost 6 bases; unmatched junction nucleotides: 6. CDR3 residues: CASSGGQGVIEQYF. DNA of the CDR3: TGTGCCAGCAGCGGGGGACAGGGGGTAATCGAGCAGTACTTC.

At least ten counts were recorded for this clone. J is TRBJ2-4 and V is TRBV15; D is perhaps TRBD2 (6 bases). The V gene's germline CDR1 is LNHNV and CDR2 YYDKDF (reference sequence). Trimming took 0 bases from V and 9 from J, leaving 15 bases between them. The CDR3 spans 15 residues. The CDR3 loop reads CATSRDSGGSSIQYF. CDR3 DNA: TGTGCCACCAGCAGAGATAGTGGGGGGTCGAGCATTCAGTACTTC. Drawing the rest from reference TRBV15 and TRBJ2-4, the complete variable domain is DAMVIQNPRYQVTQFGKPVTLSCSQTLNHNVMYWYQQKSSQAPKLLFHYYDKDFNNEADTPDNFQSRRPNTSFCFLDIRSPGLGDTAMYLCATSRDSGGSSIQYFGAGTRLSVL.

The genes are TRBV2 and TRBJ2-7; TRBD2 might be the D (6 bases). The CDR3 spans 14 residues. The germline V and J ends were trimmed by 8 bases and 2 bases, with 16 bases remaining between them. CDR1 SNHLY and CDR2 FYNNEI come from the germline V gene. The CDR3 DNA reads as TGTGCCAGCGGGGGGTTTGACAGACCCTACGAGCAGTACTTC. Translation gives CASGGFDRPYEQYF.